These T cell receptor beta chains were read from a single sample in a study of siplizumab effects on memory and regulatory T cells. The data were produced by immunoSEQ multiplex PCR, yet TCRdb's version contains in-frame clones alone and is incomplete. The sample has 50,000 or so clones; approximately 95% are singletons. The sample taken for sequencing was CD8+ T cells sorted from blood. These receptors all come from a human donor in good health. Each CDR3 is given with its conserved first and last residue. Fields, in order: J gene, V gene, CDR3 protein.

J gene: TRBJ2-6; V gene: TRBV9; CDR3 protein: CASSVGNPGANVLTF
J gene: TRBJ2-7; V gene: TRBV5-6; CDR3 protein: CASSLRLDRGYEQYF
J gene: TRBJ2-1; V gene: TRBV27; CDR3 protein: CASSSANSYNEQFF
J gene: TRBJ2-7; V gene: TRBV7-2; CDR3 protein: CASRPSGSYEQYF
J gene: TRBJ2-7; V gene: TRBV30; CDR3 protein: CAWSGFSGGLYEQYF
J gene: TRBJ1-1; V gene: TRBV15; CDR3 protein: CATSRGMGVNTEAFF
J gene: TRBJ1-2; V gene: TRBV6-4; CDR3 protein: CASSRTGGYLDGYTF
J gene: TRBJ2-1; V gene: TRBV19; CDR3 protein: CATREIGGYNEQFF
J gene: TRBJ2-5; V gene: TRBV27; CDR3 protein: CASSATSWETQYF
J gene: TRBJ2-7; V gene: TRBV18; CDR3 protein: CASSHTSYEQYF